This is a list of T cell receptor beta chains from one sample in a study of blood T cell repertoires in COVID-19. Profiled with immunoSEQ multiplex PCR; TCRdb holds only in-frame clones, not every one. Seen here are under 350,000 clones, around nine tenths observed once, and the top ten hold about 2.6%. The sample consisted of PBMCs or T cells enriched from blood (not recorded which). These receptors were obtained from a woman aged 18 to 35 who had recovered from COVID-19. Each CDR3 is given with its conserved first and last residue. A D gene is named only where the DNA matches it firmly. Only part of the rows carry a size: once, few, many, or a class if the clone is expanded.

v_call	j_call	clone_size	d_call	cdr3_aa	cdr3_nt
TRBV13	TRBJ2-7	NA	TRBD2	CASSSGLAGGREQYF	TGTGCCAGCAGCTCCGGGTTAGCGGGAGGGCGAGAGCAGTACTTC
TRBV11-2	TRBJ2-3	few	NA	CASSQASGLTDTQYF	TGTGCCAGCAGCCAGGCCAGCGGGCTCACAGATACGCAGTATTTT
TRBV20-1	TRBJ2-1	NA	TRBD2	CSASSDGGFSYNEQFF	TGCAGTGCTAGTTCGGACGGGGGGTTTTCCTACAATGAGCAGTTCTTC
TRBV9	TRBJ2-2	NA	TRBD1	CASSAQGDTGELFF	TGTGCTAGCAGCGCCCAGGGGGACACCGGGGAGCTGTTTTTT
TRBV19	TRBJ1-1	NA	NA	CASSIRRFENTEAFF	TGTGCCAGTAGTATTAGGAGGTTTGAGAACACTGAAGCTTTCTTT
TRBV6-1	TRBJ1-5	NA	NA	CASSERGYSNQPQHF	TGTGCCAGCAGTGAGAGAGGGTATAGCAATCAGCCCCAGCATTTT
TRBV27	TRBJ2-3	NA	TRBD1	CASSKTWTGEWTDTQYF	TGTGCCAGCAGCAAAACATGGACAGGGGAGTGGACAGATACGCAGTATTTT
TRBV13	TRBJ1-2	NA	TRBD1	CASSLGTGIDYGYTF	TGTGCCAGCAGCTTAGGGACAGGGATCGACTATGGCTACACCTTC
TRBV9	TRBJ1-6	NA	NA	CASSVETQGYNSPLHF	TGTGCCAGCAGCGTAGAGACCCAGGGGTATAATTCACCCCTCCACTTT
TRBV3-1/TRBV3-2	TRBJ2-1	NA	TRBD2	CASSQRSLAGIISYNEQFF	TGTGCCAGCAGCCAAAGGTCCCTAGCGGGAATAATCTCCTACAATGAGCAGTTCTTC
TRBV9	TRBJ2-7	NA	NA	CASSPKQLPHPYEQYF	TGTGCCAGCAGCCCCAAACAGCTCCCTCACCCCTACGAGCAGTACTTC
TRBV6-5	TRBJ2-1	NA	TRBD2	CASSSLAGGSYNEQFF	TGTGCCAGCAGTTCCCTAGCGGGGGGGTCCTACAATGAGCAGTTCTTC
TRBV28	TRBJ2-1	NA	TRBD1	CASSQTGLTYNEQFF	TGTGCCAGCAGCCAGACAGGGTTGACCTACAATGAGCAGTTCTTC
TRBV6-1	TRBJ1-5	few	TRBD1	CASSENRGRVQPQHF	TGTGCCAGCAGTGAAAACAGGGGGCGCGTTCAGCCCCAGCATTTT
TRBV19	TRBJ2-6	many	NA	CASSNTSGANVLTF	TGTGCCAGTTCAAACACCTCTGGGGCCAACGTCCTGACTTTC
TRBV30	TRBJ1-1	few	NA	CAWTEGAAFEAFF	TGTGCCTGGACCGAAGGGGCTGCCTTTGAAGCTTTCTTT
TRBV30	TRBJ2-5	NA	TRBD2	CASSTVGGPKTQYF	TGTGCCTCCTCCACGGTGGGAGGGCCGAAGACCCAGTACTTC
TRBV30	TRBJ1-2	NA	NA	CAWSRGSNYGYTF	TGTGCCTGGAGCCGGGGATCTAACTATGGCTACACCTTC
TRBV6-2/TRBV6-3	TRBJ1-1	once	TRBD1	CASSYLRTGEFVNTEAFF	TGTGCCAGCAGTTACTTACGGACAGGGGAGTTTGTGAACACTGAAGCTTTCTTT
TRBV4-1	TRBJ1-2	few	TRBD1	CASSQEGNRGLYGYTF	TGCGCCAGCAGCCAAGAGGGGAACAGGGGGCTCTATGGCTACACCTTC
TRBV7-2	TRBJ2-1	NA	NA	CASSLEAGRYNEQFF	TGTGCCAGCAGCTTAGAAGCGGGCCGTTACAATGAGCAGTTCTTC
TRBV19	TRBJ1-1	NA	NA	CASSIDRETEAFF	TGTGCCAGTAGTATAGACAGGGAAACCGAAGCTTTCTTT